What follows are 7 T cell receptor beta chains derived from one specimen sequenced in a study of blood T cell repertoires in COVID-19. TCRdb's table, derived via immunoSEQ multiplex PCR, lists solely in-frame clones and lacks some. The sample records hundreds of thousands of clones, about 91% being singletons. Sequencing was carried out using PBMCs or T cells enriched from blood (not recorded which). The receptors originated from a woman aged 40-49 years who had recovered from COVID-19.

The chain couples TRBV11-3 to TRBJ2-1; D unclear. V was shortened by 1 base and J by 6 bases, with 4 bases between the two germline ends. Germline V lookup: CDR1 SGHNT, CDR2 YENEEA. The CDR3 extends over 12 amino acids. CDR3 nucleotide sequence: TGTGCCAGCAGCTTAGTGCGCAATGAGCAGTTCTTC. Its translation: CASSLVRNEQFF.

This clone was found once. This rearrangement joins TRBV18 to TRBJ2-2; the match to TRBD2 covers 7 bases. Trimming took 6 bases from V and 1 from J; bases not matched to a gene: 2. This CDR3 is 14 amino acids long. Looked up from germline, CDR1 is KGHSH and CDR2 is LQKENI. CDR3 DNA sequence: TGTGCCAGCTCTTTAGCGGGGAACACCGGGGAGCTGTTTTTT. Amino acid sequence: CASSLAGNTGELFF.

The V and J genes are TRBV11-3 and TRBJ2-5; TRBD2 aligns across 14 bases. Germline V CDR1 and CDR2: SGHNT, YENEEA. With V trimmed by 1 base and J by 7 bases, 2 bases remained unmatched. The CDR3 length is 15 residues. This chain's CDR3 is CASSLVGTSGRTQYF. DNA of the CDR3: TGTGCCAGCAGCTTAGTCGGGACTAGCGGGAGGACCCAGTACTTC.

V and J are TRBV19 and TRBJ2-3, with D possibly TRBD1 on 6 matching bases. The CDR3 is 14 residues long. Trimming left V 5 bases short and J 1 base short, with 10 bases between. Germline assignment: CDR1 LNHDA and CDR2 SQIVND (reference sequence). This CDR3 is CASSPGVGTDTQYF. CDR3 DNA sequence: TGTGCCAGTAGTCCAGGGGTGGGCACAGATACGCAGTATTTT.

The rearrangement uses TRBV11-3 and TRBJ2-2, with 10 bases aligning to TRBD2. The CDR3 contains 17 residues. Germline V gene data show CDR1 as SGHNT and CDR2 as YENEEA. The V segment lost 3 bases and the J segment 0 bases; nucleotides outside the gene matches: 4. The CDR3 sequence is CASSFQLAGPNTGELFF. The DNA of the CDR3 is TGTGCCAGCAGCTTTCAACTAGCGGGGCCGAACACCGGGGAGCTGTTTTTT.

The chain combines TRBV30 with TRBJ2-5; tentatively, D is TRBD2 (6 bases). The length of the CDR3 is 11 residues. Trimming shortened V by 3 bases and J by 4 bases, and 6 bases separated the two germline ends. The germline gives CDR1 GTSNPN, CDR2 SVGIG (reference sequence). Here the CDR3 reads CAWRGGETQYF. CDR3 nucleotide sequence: TGTGCCTGGAGGGGAGGAGAGACCCAGTACTTC.

This chain uses TRBV27 with TRBJ2-7, with D possibly matching TRBD1 (6 bases). CDR1 is MNHEY, CDR2 SMNVEV, per germline (reference sequence). The CDR3 runs 13 residues. The V end was cut by 3 bases, the J end by 2 bases, with 8 bases between. The CDR3 here is CASSFGQTYEQYF. Written as DNA, the CDR3 is TGTGCCAGCAGTTTCGGACAGACCTACGAGCAGTACTTC.